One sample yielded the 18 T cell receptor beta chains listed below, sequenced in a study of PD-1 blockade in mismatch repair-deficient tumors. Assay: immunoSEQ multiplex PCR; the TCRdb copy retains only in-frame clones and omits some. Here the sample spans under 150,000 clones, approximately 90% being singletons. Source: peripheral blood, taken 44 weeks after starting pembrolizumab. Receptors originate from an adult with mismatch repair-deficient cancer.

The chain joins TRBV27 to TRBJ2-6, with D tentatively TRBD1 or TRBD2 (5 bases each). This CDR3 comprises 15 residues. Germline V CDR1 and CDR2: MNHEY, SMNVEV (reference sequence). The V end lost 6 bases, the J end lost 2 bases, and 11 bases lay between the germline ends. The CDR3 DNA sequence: TGTGCCAGCAGCTTTCGGGGCGCTGGGGCCAACGTCCTGACTTTC. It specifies CASSFRGAGANVLTF.

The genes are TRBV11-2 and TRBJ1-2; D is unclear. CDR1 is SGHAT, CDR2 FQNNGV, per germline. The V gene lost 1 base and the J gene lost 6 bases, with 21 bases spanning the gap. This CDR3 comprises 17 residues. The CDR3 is CASSLALEWGSMDGYTF. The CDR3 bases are TGTGCCAGCAGCTTAGCCTTAGAGTGGGGTAGCATGGATGGCTACACCTTC. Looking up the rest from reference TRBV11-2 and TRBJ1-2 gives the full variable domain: EAGVAQSPRYKIIEKRQSVAFWCNPISGHATLYWYQQILGQGPKLLIQFQNNGVVDDSQLPKDRFSAERLKGVDSTLKIQPAKLEDSAVYLCASSLALEWGSMDGYTFGSGTRLTVV.

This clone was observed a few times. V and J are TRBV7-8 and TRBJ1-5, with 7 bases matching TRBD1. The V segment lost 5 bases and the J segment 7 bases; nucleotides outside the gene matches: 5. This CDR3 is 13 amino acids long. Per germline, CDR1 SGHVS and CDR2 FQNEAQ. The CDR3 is CASSLTGAQPQHF. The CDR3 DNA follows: TGTGCCAGCAGCCTTACAGGGGCGCAGCCCCAGCATTTT.

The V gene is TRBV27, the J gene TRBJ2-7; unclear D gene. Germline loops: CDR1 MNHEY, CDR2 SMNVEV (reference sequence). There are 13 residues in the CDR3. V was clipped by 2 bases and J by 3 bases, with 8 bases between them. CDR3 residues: CASSLSLGYEQYF. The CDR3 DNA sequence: TGTGCCAGCAGTTTAAGTCTAGGCTACGAGCAGTACTTC.

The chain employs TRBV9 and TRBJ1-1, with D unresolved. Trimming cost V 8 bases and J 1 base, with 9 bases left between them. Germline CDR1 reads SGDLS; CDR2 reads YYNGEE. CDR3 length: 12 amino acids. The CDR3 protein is CARLEPNTEAFF. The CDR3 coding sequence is TGTGCCAGACTGGAACCGAACACTGAAGCTTTCTTT.

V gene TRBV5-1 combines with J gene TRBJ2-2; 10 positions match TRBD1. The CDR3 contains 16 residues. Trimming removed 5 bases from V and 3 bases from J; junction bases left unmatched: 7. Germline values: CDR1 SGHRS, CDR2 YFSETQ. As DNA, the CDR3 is TGCGCCAGCAGACACCCCGGGACAGGGGACACCGGGGAGCTGTTTTTT. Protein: CASRHPGTGDTGELFF.

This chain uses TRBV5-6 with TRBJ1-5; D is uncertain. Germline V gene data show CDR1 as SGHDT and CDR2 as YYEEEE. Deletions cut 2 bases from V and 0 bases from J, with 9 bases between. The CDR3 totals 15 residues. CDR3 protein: CASSLSEYSNQPQHF. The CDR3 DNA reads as TGTGCCAGCAGCTTATCCGAATATAGCAATCAGCCCCAGCATTTT.

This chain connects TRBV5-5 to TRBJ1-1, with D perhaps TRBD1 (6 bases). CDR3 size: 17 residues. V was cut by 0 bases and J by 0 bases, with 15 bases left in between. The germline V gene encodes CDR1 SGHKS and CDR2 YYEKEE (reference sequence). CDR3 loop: CASSLGRGLAVNTEAFF. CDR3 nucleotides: TGTGCCAGCAGCTTGGGTAGGGGGTTGGCAGTGAACACTGAAGCTTTCTTT.

The CDR3 bases are TGCGCCAGCCCATACCGGGACCGCGGAAACACCATATATTTT. This gives the protein CASPYRDRGNTIYF. The rearrangement uses TRBV5-1 and TRBJ1-3; D is perhaps TRBD1 (5 bases). The germline V and J ends were trimmed by 7 bases and 4 bases, with 15 bases remaining between them. The CDR3 runs 14 residues. CDR1 is SGHRS and CDR2 is YFSETQ in the germline V gene.

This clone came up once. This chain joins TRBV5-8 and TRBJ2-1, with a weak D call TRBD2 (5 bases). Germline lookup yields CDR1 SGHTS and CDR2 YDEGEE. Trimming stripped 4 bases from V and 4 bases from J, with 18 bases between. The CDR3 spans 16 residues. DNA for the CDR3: TGTGCCAGCAGCCCAGGTCAGCGGCTCAGATACAATGAGCAGTTCTTC. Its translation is CASSPGQRLRYNEQFF.

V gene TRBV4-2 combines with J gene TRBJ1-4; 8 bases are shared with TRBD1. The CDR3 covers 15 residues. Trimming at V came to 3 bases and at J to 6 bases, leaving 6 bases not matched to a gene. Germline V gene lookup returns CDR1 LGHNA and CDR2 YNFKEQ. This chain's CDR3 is CASSHPDRDYEKLFF. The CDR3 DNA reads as TGTGCCAGCAGCCACCCGGACAGGGATTATGAAAAACTGTTTTTT.

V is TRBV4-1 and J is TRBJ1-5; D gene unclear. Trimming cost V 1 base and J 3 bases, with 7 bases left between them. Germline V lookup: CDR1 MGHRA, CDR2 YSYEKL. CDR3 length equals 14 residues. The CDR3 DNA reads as TGCGCCAGCAGCCAAGTTGCACTCAATCAGCCCCAGCATTTT. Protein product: CASSQVALNQPQHF.

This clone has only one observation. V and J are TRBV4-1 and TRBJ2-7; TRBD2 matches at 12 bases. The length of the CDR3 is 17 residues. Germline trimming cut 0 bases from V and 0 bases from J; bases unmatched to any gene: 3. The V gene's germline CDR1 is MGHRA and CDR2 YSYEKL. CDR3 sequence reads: CASSQDWGLAGSYEQYF. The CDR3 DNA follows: TGCGCCAGCAGCCAAGATTGGGGACTAGCGGGCTCCTACGAGCAGTACTTC.

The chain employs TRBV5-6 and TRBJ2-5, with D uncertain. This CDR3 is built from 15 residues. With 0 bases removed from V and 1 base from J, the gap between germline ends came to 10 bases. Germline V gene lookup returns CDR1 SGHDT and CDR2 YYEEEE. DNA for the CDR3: TGTGCCAGCAGCTTGGCCGGAGCAGGCCAAGAGACCCAGTACTTC. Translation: CASSLAGAGQETQYF.

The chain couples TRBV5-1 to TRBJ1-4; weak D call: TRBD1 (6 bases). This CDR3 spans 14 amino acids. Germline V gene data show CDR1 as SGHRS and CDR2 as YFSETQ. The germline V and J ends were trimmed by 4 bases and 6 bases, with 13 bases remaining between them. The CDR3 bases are TGCGCCAGCAGCAAACAGGGTTCCGATGAAAAACTGTTTTTT. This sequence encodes CASSKQGSDEKLFF.

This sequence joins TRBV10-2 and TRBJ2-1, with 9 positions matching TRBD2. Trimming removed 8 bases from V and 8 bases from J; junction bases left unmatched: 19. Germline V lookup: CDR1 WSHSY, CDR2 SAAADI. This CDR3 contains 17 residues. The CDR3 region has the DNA TGCGCCAGCCGGGCAGGGTGGTTGCGGGAGGGCTGGGATGAGCAGTTCTTC. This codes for CASRAGWLREGWDEQFF.

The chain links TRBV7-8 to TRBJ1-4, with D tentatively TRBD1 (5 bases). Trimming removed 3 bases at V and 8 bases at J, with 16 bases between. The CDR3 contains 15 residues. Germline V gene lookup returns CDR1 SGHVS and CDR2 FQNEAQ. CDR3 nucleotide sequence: TGTGCCAGCAGCTTCAATAGGGGAAGTCGGGAAAAACTGTTTTTT. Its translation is CASSFNRGSREKLFF. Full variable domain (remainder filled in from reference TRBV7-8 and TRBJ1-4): GAGVSQSPRYKVAKRGQDVALRCDPISGHVSLFWYQQALGQGPEFLTYFQNEAQLDKSGLPSDRFFAERPEGSVSTLKIQRTQQEDSAVYLCASSFNRGSREKLFFGSGTQLSVL.

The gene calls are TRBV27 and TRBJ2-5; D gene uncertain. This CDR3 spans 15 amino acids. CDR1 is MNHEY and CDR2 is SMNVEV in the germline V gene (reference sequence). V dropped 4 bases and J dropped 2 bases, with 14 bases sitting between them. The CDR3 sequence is CASSSGSLPQETQYF. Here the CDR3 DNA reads TGTGCCAGCAGTTCCGGCTCCCTACCTCAAGAGACCCAGTACTTC.